What follows is one T cell receptor beta chain and its context. What it binds is unknown. TCRdb re-called the reads with MiXCR, one entry per CDR3 protein. The table includes roughly 230,000 distinct CDR3 sequences, approximately 15% detected once. The data originate from a study of T cell repertoires in cytomegalovirus infection. At the level of the study: Matching HLA type and CMV infection were both indicated by public TCR beta signatures.

Overall study findings and caveats: Carriers of CMV plus the relevant HLA were identified by cumulative public TCR beta family frequency. Clonotypes of TCR beta that were HLA-C-restricted and CMV-specific dominated the ex vivo response.

The sequence came from a human donor in good health (CMV status not recorded). Some clones in this sample may be carry-over from other donors' samples. Sequencing input: CD8+ T cells from PBMCs.

CDR3 in DNA: TGTGCCAGCAGTTTCGTTAGCGGGGGGCGCAATGAGCAGTTCTTC. This sequence encodes CASSFVSGGRNEQFF. The V call is TRBV28, the J call TRBJ2-1; 10 bases match TRBD2. The CDR3 loop spans 15 amino acids. Germline CDR1 MDHEN, CDR2 SYDVKM. Trimming cost V 3 bases and J 6 bases; bases outside gene matches: 5.